This is a list of T cell receptor beta chains from one sample in a study of T cells in Graves' hyperthyroidism and ophthalmopathy. TCRdb analysed the multiplex PCR reads with MiXCR anew, one entry per CDR3 protein. The repertoire consists of about 400,000 distinct CDR3 sequences, with 20% to 25% occurring once and the leading ten covering over 70%. The specimen sequenced was blood. Every receptor here comes from a man aged 50 to 60 with Graves' hyperthyroidism. The CDR3 runs from the conserved cysteine through the conserved F or W. D genes are given only for firm matches. Some rows mark clone size as missing; the rest say once, few, many or name a class of expanded clone.

j_gene	v_gene	abundance	d_gene	CDR3aa	CDR3nt
TRBJ2-1	TRBV5-1	few	TRBD2	CASSRGPSGVYNEQFF	TGCGCCAGCAGCCGAGGGCCTAGCGGGGTGTACAATGAGCAGTTCTTC
TRBJ1-1	TRBV29-1	many	TRBD1	CSVTVTGGDTEAFF	TGCAGCGTAACAGTCACAGGGGGGGACACTGAAGCTTTCTTT
TRBJ2-5	TRBV2	NA	TRBD2	CASRVGLAGETQYF	TGTGCCAGCAGGGTGGGACTAGCGGGAGAGACCCAGTACTTC
TRBJ2-3	TRBV9	NA	NA	CASSPRLQGTDTQYF	TGTGCCAGCAGCCCCCGTCTACAAGGCACAGATACGCAGTATTTT
TRBJ1-1	TRBV28	NA	NA	CASSELTGQLSTEAFF	TGTGCCAGCAGTGAGCTAACCGGACAGCTTTCCACTGAAGCTTTCTTT
TRBJ2-5	TRBV12-3/TRBV12-4	few	NA	CASSLNRAETQYF	TGTGCCAGCAGTTTGAACAGGGCGGAGACCCAGTACTTC
TRBJ1-1	TRBV3-1	NA	NA	CASSWGGTEAFF	TGTGCCAGCAGCTGGGGGGGGACTGAAGCTTTCTTT
TRBJ2-7	TRBV18	NA	NA	CASSPNSNYEQYF	TGTGCCAGCTCACCTAACAGCAACTACGAGCAGTACTTC
TRBJ2-1	TRBV12-5	NA	TRBD2	CASGLVQLGLAGGGYNEQFF	TGTGCTAGTGGTTTGGTACAGTTAGGGCTAGCGGGAGGGGGCTACAATGAGCAGTTCTTC
TRBJ2-5	TRBV7-2	many	TRBD2	CASSYGLAGGETQYF	TGTGCCAGCAGCTACGGACTAGCGGGAGGCGAGACCCAGTACTTC
TRBJ1-5	TRBV3-1	many	NA	CASSRGGAPGQPQHF	TGTGCCAGCAGCCGCGGTGGAGCGCCAGGTCAGCCCCAGCATTTT
TRBJ2-3	TRBV20-1	many	NA	CSAQAGRGEDTQYF	TGCAGTGCCCAGGCGGGGCGCGGGGAAGATACGCAGTATTTT
TRBJ2-1	TRBV20-1	NA	TRBD2	CSAMRLAGQSYNEQFF	TGCAGTGCTATGAGACTAGCGGGACAATCCTACAATGAGCAGTTCTTC
TRBJ1-1	TRBV19	NA	NA	CASKSGPGVTEAFF	TGTGCCAGTAAGAGTGGTCCGGGGGTCACTGAAGCTTTCTTT
TRBJ2-1	TRBV29-1	NA	TRBD1	CSVVTGGAEQFF	TGCAGCGTTGTGACAGGGGGTGCTGAGCAGTTCTTC
TRBJ2-7	TRBV6-1	NA	NA	CALDIAYEQYF	TGTGCGTTGGATATCGCCTACGAGCAGTACTTC
TRBJ1-1	TRBV5-4	many	TRBD1	CASSPGQGPSRTEAFF	TGTGCCAGCAGTCCCGGACAGGGACCCTCGCGTACTGAAGCTTTCTTT
TRBJ1-1	TRBV7-9	NA	NA	CASSRPGNTEAFF	TGTGCCAGCAGCCGGCCAGGGAACACTGAAGCTTTCTTT
TRBJ2-3	TRBV7-9	NA	TRBD2	CASSPQTSGSPGRLDTQYF	TGTGCCAGCAGCCCCCAGACTAGCGGGAGCCCTGGTCGACTAGATACGCAGTATTTT
TRBJ2-2	TRBV11-3	NA	NA	CASSLVPRSGELFF	TGTGCCAGCAGCTTAGTTCCCCGCTCCGGGGAGCTGTTTTTT
TRBJ1-2	TRBV7-9	NA	TRBD1	CASSFWGAGGLNYGYTF	TGTGCCAGCAGCTTCTGGGGCGCAGGGGGCCTGAACTATGGCTACACCTTC
TRBJ1-5	TRBV9	once	NA	CASSSRTDDSNQPQHF	TGTGCCAGCAGCTCCAGGACAGATGATAGCAATCAGCCCCAGCATTTT
TRBJ1-6	TRBV28	NA	NA	CASSEWAVRSPLHF	TGTGCCAGCAGTGAATGGGCAGTACGTTCACCCCTCCACTTT
TRBJ2-5	TRBV12-5	NA	NA	CASGFGWETQYF	TGTGCTAGTGGTTTTGGTTGGGAGACCCAGTACTTC
TRBJ2-4	TRBV20-1	few	NA	CSAREVQKNIQYF	TGCAGTGCTAGAGAAGTCCAGAAAAACATTCAGTACTTC
TRBJ2-3	TRBV5-1	NA	TRBD2	CASSSSGANTDTQYF	TGCGCCAGCAGCTCTAGCGGAGCTAACACAGATACGCAGTATTTT
TRBJ1-1	TRBV29-1	many	NA	CSVELPSNTEAFF	TGCAGCGTTGAATTGCCGTCGAACACTGAAGCTTTCTTT
TRBJ2-3	TRBV28	many	NA	CATAVDHTDTQYF	TGTGCCACCGCGGTCGATCACACAGATACGCAGTATTTT
TRBJ2-1	TRBV3-1	NA	NA	CASSQAGPKYNEQFF	TGTGCCAGCAGCCAAGCGGGACCCAAATACAATGAGCAGTTCTTC
TRBJ2-6	TRBV12-3/TRBV12-4	NA	NA	CGSSDISGANVLTF	TGTGGCAGCAGTGACATCTCTGGGGCCAACGTCCTGACTTTC
TRBJ1-4	TRBV20-1	NA	NA	CSARSSNEKLFF	TGCAGTGCTAGGTCCAGCAACGAAAAACTGTTTTTT
TRBJ2-1	TRBV11-2	NA	NA	CASSPRDLNYNEQFF	TGTGCCAGCAGCCCCCGGGACCTAAACTACAATGAGCAGTTCTTC
TRBJ2-2	TRBV3-1	many	NA	CASSQDGEVTGELFF	TGTGCCAGCAGCCAAGATGGGGAGGTCACCGGGGAGCTGTTTTTT
TRBJ2-7	TRBV12-3/TRBV12-4	many	TRBD2	CASSSRDYSEQYF	TGTGCCAGCAGTTCAAGGGACTACTCCGAGCAGTACTTC
TRBJ2-7	TRBV14	few	NA	CASSQAGSGEQYF	TGTGCCAGCAGCCAAGCCGGTAGCGGCGAGCAGTACTTC
TRBJ1-3	TRBV29-1	NA	NA	CSVEVAGNTIYF	TGCAGCGTTGAAGTTGCTGGAAACACCATATATTTT
TRBJ1-1	TRBV7-2	few	NA	CASSLDVGMNTEAFF	TGTGCCAGCAGCTTAGATGTGGGGATGAACACTGAAGCTTTCTTT
TRBJ2-1	TRBV2	many	TRBD2	CASSREWRERRNEQFF	TGTGCCAGCAGCCGTGAGTGGCGGGAGAGGAGGAATGAGCAGTTCTTC
TRBJ1-6	TRBV12-3/TRBV12-4	NA	TRBD1	CASSYTGVSPLHF	TGTGCCAGCAGTTATACAGGGGTATCACCCCTCCACTTT
TRBJ1-2	TRBV6-2/TRBV6-3	NA	TRBD1	CASSGGQGARGYTF	TGTGCCAGCAGTGGGGGGCAGGGGGCTCGTGGCTACACCTTC
TRBJ2-5	TRBV18	NA	NA	CASSSAGVPQETQYF	TGTGCCAGCTCAAGCGCAGGGGTACCTCAAGAGACCCAGTACTTC
TRBJ2-7	TRBV7-2	once	NA	CASSHLQQDGGQYF	TGTGCCAGCAGCCACCTCCAGCAGGACGGAGGGCAGTACTTC
TRBJ2-7	TRBV12-3/TRBV12-4	many	NA	CASSKDRIYEQYF	TGTGCCAGCAGTAAGGACAGAATCTACGAGCAGTACTTC
TRBJ2-3	TRBV20-1	few	NA	CSANSVRDGTDTQYF	TGCAGTGCTAATAGCGTGCGGGACGGCACAGATACGCAGTATTTT
TRBJ2-1	TRBV20-1	NA	NA	CSARDLNLEQFF	TGCAGTGCTAGAGATCTTAATCTGGAGCAGTTCTTC